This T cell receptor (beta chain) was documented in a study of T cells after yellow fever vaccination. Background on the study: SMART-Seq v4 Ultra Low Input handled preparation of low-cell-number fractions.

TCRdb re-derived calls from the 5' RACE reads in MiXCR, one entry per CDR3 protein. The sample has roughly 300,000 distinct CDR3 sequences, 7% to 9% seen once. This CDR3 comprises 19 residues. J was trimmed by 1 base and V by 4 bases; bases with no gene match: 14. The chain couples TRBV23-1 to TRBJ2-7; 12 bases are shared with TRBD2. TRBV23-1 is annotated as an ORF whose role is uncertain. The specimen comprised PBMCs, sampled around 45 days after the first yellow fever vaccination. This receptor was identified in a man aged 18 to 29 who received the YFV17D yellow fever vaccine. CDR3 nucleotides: TGCGCCAGCAGTCCTGGTCCGGGACTAGCGGGCAAGGGTTCCTACGAGCAGTACTTC. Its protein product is CASSPGPGLAGKGSYEQYF.